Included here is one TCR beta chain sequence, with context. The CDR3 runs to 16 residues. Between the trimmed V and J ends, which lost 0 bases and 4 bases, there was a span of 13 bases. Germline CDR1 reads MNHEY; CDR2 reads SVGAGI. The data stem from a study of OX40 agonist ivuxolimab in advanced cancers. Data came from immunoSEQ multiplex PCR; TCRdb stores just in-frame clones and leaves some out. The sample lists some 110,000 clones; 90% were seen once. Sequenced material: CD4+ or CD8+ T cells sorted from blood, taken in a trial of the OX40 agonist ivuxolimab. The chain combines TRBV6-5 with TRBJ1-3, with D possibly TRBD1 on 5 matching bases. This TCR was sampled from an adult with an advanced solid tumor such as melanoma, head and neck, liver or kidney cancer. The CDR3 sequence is CASSYSGEGPGNTIYF. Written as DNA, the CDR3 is TGTGCCAGCAGTTACTCGGGGGAGGGTCCGGGAAACACCATATATTTT.